The sample holds a few counts of the clone carrying this T cell receptor (beta chain). This sample is drawn from a study of cytomegalovirus exposure and HLA in healthy donors. The assay was immunoSEQ multiplex PCR, and TCRdb's table has in-frame clones only and misses some. The sample records roughly 200,000 clones, 80% to 85% being singletons. Per the germline V gene, CDR1 is MNHEY and CDR2 is SVGAGI. This CDR3 comprises 13 residues. V shed 6 bases and J shed 2 bases, with 9 bases lying between them. The clonotype was recovered from a woman aged 18-29 years in good health and CMV-seropositive. Sequencing input: PBMCs. The rearrangement uses TRBV6-5 and TRBJ2-3; D perhaps matches TRBD1 (5 bases). The CDR3, as DNA: TGTGCCAGCAGCAGGGCGACCACAGATACGCAGTATTTT. Its translation: CASSRATTDTQYF.